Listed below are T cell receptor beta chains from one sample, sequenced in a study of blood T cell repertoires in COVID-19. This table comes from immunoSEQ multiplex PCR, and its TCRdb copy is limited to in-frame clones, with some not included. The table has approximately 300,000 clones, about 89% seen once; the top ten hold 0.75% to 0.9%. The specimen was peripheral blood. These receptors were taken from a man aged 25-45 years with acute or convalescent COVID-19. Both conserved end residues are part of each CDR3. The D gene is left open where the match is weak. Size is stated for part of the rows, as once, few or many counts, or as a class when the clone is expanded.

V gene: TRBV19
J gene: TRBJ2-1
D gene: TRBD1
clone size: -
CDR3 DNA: TGTGCCAGTAGTATCAGAAAACAGGGGGATAGCGTAAGTGAGCAGTTCTTC
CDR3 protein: CASSIRKQGDSVSEQFF

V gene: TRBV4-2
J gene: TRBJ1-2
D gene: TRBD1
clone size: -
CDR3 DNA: TGTGCCAGCAGCCAAGAAGGACAGGCTTTCTCAGGTGGCTACACCTTC
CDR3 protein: CASSQEGQAFSGGYTF

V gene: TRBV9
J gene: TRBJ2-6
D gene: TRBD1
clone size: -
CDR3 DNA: TGTGCCAGCAGCCGGGACAGGGTGCTTGGGGCCAACGTCCTGACTTTC
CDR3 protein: CASSRDRVLGANVLTF

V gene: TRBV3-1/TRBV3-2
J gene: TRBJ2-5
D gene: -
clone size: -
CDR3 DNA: TGTGCCAGCAGCCGGGGGGTTGGGGAGACCCAGTACTTC
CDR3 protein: CASSRGVGETQYF

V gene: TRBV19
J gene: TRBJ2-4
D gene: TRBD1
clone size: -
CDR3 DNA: TGTGCCAGTAGTCGGACAGGGAAGGACATTCAGTACTTC
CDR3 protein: CASSRTGKDIQYF

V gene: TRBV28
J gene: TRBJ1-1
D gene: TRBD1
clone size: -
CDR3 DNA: TGTGCCAGCACAAGGACAGGGGCGGCCACTGAAGCTTTCTTT
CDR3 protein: CASTRTGAATEAFF

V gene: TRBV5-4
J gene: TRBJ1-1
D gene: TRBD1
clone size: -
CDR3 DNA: TGTGCCAGCACCGGGACAGGGGGCAGGAACACTGAAGCTTTCTTT
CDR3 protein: CASTGTGGRNTEAFF

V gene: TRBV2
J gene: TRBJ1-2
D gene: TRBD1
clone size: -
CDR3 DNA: TGTGCCAGCAGAGGAGGACAGGGAAGCTATGGCTACACCTTC
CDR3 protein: CASRGGQGSYGYTF

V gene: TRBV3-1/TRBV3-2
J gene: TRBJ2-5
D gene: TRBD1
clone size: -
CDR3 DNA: TGTGCCAGCAGCCAGGGCGGGACAGGGCAAGAGACCCAGTACTTC
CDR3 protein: CASSQGGTGQETQYF

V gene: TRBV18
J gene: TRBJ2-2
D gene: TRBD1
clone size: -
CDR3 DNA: TGTGCCAGCATATCAAGGACAGGGCTGACCGGGGAGCTGTTTTTT
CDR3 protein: CASISRTGLTGELFF

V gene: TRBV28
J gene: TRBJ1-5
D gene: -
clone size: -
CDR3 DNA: TGTGCCAGCAGTTGGGACATAAGCAATCAGCCCCAGCATTTT
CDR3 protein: CASSWDISNQPQHF

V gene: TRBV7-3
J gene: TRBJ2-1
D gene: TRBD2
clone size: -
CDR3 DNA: TGTGCCAGCAGCTCGGGACTAGCGGGGGAGCAGTTCTTC
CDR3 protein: CASSSGLAGEQFF

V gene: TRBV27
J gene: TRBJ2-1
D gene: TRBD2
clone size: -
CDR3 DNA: TGTGCCAGCAGACTGACTAGCGGGAGCTCGTATTCCCACAATGAGCAGTTCTTC
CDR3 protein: CASRLTSGSSYSHNEQFF

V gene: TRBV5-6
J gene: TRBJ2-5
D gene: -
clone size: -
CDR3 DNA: TGTGCCAGCAGCGAGGGGGTGGGAGAGACCCAGTACTTC
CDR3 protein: CASSEGVGETQYF

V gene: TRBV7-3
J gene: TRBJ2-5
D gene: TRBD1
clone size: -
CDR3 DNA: TGTGCCAGCAGCTTAGGGACAGGGGGCTTGGAGACCCAGTACTTC
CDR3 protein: CASSLGTGGLETQYF

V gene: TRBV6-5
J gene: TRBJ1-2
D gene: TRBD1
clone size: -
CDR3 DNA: TGTGCCAGCAGTAATACGCCCGGACAGGGGGATGGCTACACCTTC
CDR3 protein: CASSNTPGQGDGYTF

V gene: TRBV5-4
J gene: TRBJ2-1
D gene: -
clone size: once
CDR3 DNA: TGTGCCAGCCAGTCCTACAATGAGCAGTTCTTC
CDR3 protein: CASQSYNEQFF

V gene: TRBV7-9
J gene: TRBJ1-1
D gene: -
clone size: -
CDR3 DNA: TGTGCCAGCAGCCCTACAGGGTTCAGTGAAGCTTTCTTT
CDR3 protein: CASSPTGFSEAFF

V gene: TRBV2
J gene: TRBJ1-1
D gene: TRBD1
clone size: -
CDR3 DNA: TGTGCCAGCATAGGACGGGACAGTGTTTTCAACACTGAAGCTTTCTTT
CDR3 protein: CASIGRDSVFNTEAFF

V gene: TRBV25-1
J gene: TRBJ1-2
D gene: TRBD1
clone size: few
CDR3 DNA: TGTGCCAGCAGTGGGCCCTTAGGACAGGGCAACTATGGCTACACCTTC
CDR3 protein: CASSGPLGQGNYGYTF

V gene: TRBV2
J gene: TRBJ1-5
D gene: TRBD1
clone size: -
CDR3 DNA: TGTGCCAGCAGTGGCATCGGGACAGGATCATGGCAGCCCCAGCATTTT
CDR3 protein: CASSGIGTGSWQPQHF

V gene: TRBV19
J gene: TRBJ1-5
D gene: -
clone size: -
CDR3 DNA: TGTGCCAGTAGTATAAACGGACAGTTTTATAGCAATCAGCCCCAGCATTTT
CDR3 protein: CASSINGQFYSNQPQHF

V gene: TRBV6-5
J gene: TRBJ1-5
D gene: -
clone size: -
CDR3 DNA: TGTGCCAGCAGTAGCCAAAGGGGGTGGCAATCCCATTTT
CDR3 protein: CASSSQRGWQSHF

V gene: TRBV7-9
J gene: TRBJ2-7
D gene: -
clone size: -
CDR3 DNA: TGTGCCAGCAGCTCAGGACTAAGCGGGCTGGGGGAGCAGTACTTC
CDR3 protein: CASSSGLSGLGEQYF

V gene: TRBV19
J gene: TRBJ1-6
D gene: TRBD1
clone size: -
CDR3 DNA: TGTGCCAGTAACAATCAGGGGGCGGGCTCACCCCTCCACTTT
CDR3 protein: CASNNQGAGSPLHF

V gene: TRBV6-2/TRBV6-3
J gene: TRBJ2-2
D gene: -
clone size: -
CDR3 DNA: TGTGCCAGCAGTGCACGGACTACCACCGGGGAGCTGTTTTTT
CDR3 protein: CASSARTTTGELFF

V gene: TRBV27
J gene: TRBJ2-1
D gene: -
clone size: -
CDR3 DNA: TGTGCCAGCAGTTACAGGGGAGGTTACAATGAGCAGTTCTTC
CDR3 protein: CASSYRGGYNEQFF

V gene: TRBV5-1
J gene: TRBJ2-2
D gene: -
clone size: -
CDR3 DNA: TGCGCCAGCAGCCAGGACAAGAACACCGGGGAGCTGTTTTTT
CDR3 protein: CASSQDKNTGELFF

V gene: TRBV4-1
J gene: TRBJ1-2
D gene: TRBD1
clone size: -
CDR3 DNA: TGCGCCAGCAGCTCCCACCGGGACAGGGGTGGCTACACCTTC
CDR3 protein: CASSSHRDRGGYTF

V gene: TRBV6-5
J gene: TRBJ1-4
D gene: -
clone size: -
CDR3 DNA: TGTGCCAGCCGGGAGGGTGAAAAACTGTTTTTT
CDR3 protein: CASREGEKLFF

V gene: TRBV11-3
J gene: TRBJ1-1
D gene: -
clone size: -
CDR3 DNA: TGTGCCAGCAGCTTAGGACCCCGGGAGGCTTTCTTT
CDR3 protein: CASSLGPREAFF

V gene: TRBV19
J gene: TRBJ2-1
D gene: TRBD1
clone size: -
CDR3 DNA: TGTGCCAGTAGTATACGATCCGGGACAGGGACCTACAATGAGCAGTTCTTC
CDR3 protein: CASSIRSGTGTYNEQFF

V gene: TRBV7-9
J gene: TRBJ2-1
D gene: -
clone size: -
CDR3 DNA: TGTGCCAGCAGCCGCAGTGTAAATGAGCAGTTCTTC
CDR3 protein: CASSRSVNEQFF

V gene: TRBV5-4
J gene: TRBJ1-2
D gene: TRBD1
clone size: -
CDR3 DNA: TGTGCCAGCAGCAACGATCGGACAGGGGCCTATGGCTACACCTTC
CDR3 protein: CASSNDRTGAYGYTF

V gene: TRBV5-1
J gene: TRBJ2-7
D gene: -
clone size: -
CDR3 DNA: TGCGCCAGCAGGTTCAGTAACTCCTACGAGCAGTACTTC
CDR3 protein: CASRFSNSYEQYF

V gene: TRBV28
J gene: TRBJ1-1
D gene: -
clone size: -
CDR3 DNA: TGTGCCAGCAGCTCCAGGACAGAGAGGGGTGAAGCTTTCTTT
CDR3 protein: CASSSRTERGEAFF

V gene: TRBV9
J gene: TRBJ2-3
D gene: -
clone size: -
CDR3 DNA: TGTGCCAGCAGCCAAGCTATCACAGATACGCAGTATTTT
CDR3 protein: CASSQAITDTQYF

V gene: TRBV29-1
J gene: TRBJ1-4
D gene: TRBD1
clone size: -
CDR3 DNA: TGCAGCGTTAGGCAGGGGGCTTTGGAAAAACTGTTTTTT
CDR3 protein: CSVRQGALEKLFF

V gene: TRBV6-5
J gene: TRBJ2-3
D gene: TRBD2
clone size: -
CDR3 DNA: TGTGCCAGCAGCGGGAGGGAAGGAGATACGCAGTATTTT
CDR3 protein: CASSGREGDTQYF

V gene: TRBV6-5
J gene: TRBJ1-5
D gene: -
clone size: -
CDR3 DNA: TGTGCCAGCTTTGGGCTCCATAGCAATCAGCCCCAGCATTTT
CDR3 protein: CASFGLHSNQPQHF

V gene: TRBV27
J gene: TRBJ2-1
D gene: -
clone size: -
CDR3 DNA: TGTGCCAGCAGTCCTTTAGACGGGGGCTCCTACAATGAGCAGTTCTTC
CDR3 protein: CASSPLDGGSYNEQFF

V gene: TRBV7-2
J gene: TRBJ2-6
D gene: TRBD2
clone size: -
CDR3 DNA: TGTGCCAGCAGCAATAGCGGGACCTCCTCTGGGGCCAACGTCCTGACTTTC
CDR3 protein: CASSNSGTSSGANVLTF

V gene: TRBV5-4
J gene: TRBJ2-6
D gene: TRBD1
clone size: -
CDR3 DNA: TGTGCCAGCACGGGACAGATCTCTGGGGCCAACGTCCTGACTTTC
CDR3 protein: CASTGQISGANVLTF

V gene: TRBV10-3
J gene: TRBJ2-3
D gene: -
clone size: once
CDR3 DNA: TGTGCCGTACGACGGGGACAAGACACAGATACGCAGTATTTT
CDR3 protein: CAVRRGQDTDTQYF

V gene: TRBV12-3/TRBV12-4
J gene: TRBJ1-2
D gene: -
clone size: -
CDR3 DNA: TGTGCCAGCAGTTTGGTCGCTACTCTCACCTTC
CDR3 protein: CASSLVATLTF

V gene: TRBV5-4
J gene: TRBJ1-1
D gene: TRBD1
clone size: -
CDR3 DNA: TGTGCCAGCAGCCCCCGCCGGACAGGGGAAACTGAAGCTTTCTTT
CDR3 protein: CASSPRRTGETEAFF

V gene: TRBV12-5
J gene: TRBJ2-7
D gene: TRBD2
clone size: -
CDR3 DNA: TGTGCTACCGGACTAGCGGGGGGGACCTACGAGCAGTACTTC
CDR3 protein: CATGLAGGTYEQYF

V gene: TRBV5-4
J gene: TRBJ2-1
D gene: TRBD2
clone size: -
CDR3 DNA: TGTGCCAGCAGATCGGGGGGGCTAGCGGGAGTTGTTGAGCAGTTCTTC
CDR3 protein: CASRSGGLAGVVEQFF

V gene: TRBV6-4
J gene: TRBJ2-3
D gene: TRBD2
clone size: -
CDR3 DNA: TGTGCCAGCTCTTCCCCCCCCACTAGCGGGGGAGGGGCAGATACGCAGTATTTT
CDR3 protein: CASSSPPTSGGGADTQYF

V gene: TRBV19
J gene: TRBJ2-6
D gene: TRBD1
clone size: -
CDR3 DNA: TGTGCCAGTAGCCGCCGGGACAGCCGCTCTGGGGCCAACGTCCTGACTTTC
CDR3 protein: CASSRRDSRSGANVLTF

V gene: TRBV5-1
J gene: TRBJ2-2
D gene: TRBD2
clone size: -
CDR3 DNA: TGCGCCAGCACTAGCGGGAGTTCGGGCACCGGGGAGCTGTTTTTT
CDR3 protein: CASTSGSSGTGELFF

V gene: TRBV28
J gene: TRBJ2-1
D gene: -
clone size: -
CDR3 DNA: TGTGCCAGCAGGCCCCCCTTGGATGGGGGCGATGAGCAGTTCTTC
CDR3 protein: CASRPPLDGGDEQFF

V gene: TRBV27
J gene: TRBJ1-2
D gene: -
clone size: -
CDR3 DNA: TGTGCCAGCAGGTTTAGGCAGGGGCCCTATGGCTACACCTTC
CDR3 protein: CASRFRQGPYGYTF

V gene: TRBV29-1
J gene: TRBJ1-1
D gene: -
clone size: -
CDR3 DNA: TGCAGCGCGTTTAACCCACAGGGAGGGGACACTGAAGCTTTCTTT
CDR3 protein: CSAFNPQGGDTEAFF

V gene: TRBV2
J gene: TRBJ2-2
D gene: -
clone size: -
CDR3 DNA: TGTGCCAGCAGAATAAGCGTGGCCGGGGAGCTGTTTTTT
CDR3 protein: CASRISVAGELFF

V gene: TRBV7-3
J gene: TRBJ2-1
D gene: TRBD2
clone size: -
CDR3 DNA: TGTGCCAGCAGCTCGACTAGCGAACCTTACAATGAGCAGTTCTTC
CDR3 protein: CASSSTSEPYNEQFF

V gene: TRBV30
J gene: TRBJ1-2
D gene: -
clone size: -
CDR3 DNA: TGTGCCTGGAGTCTAACACAGTGGCGTACGACCTTC
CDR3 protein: CAWSLTQWRTTF

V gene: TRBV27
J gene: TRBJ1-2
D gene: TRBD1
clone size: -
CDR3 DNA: TGTGCCAGCAGTTCAGCCACGACAGGGTTGGCTAACTATGGCTACACCTTC
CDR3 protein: CASSSATTGLANYGYTF

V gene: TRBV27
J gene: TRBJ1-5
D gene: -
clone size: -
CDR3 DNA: TGTGCCAGCAGCCCCGAGTGGGGAGCAATCTTCTATAGCAATCAGCCCCAGCATTTT
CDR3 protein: CASSPEWGAIFYSNQPQHF